The 8 T cell receptor beta chains below all came from one sample that was sequenced in a study of T-cell memory formation after mild COVID-19. MiXCR, run by TCRdb on the 5' RACE reads, gives a single entry per CDR3 protein. The profile shows 150,000 to 200,000 distinct CDR3 sequences, around 13% of them singletons. The sample consisted of PBMCs or a T cell subset sorted from them (not recorded which). The source of these receptors is an adult woman who had mild COVID-19 (a few samples of this study predate the infection). Cell type and time point are not known.

This chain uses TRBV29-1 with TRBJ2-2, with D perhaps matching TRBD1 or TRBD2 (6 bases each). CDR3 length: 13 amino acids. In germline, CDR1 is SQVTM, CDR2 ANQGSEA. Trimming pared 4 bases from V and 2 bases from J, leaving 8 bases between. This CDR3 reads CSVGGANTGELFF. CDR3 in DNA: TGCAGCGTTGGGGGGGCCAACACCGGGGAGCTGTTTTTT.

This clonotype appeared a few times. The chain employs TRBV12-3 or TRBV12-4 and TRBJ2-2; TRBD1 matches 10 bases. Unmatched junction bases numbered 8, after V lost 6 bases and J lost 7 bases. The length of the CDR3 is 15 residues. The CDR3 here is CASSPGTGVVGELFF. CDR3 DNA: TGTGCCAGCAGCCCCGGGACAGGGGTGGTCGGGGAGCTGTTTTTT.

This clonotype has a handful of counts. The chain joins TRBV5-4 to TRBJ2-6; D is uncertain. The CDR3 is 15 residues long. Germline CDR1 is SGHNT and CDR2 is YYREEE (reference sequence). Trimming stripped 1 base from V and 5 bases from J, with 10 bases between. The chain's CDR3 is CASSLKDLWANVLTF. CDR3 bases: TGTGCCAGCAGCTTGAAAGACCTCTGGGCCAACGTCCTGACTTTC.

A few counts support this clonotype. This chain joins TRBV12-3 or TRBV12-4 and TRBJ2-1, with 8 bases lining up with TRBD1. Trimming removed 7 bases from V and 9 bases from J; junction bases left unmatched: 14. The CDR3 spans 15 residues. The CDR3, as DNA: TGTGCCAGCATCTTAGGACAGGGCCGGGACCGTGAGCAGTTCTTC. Its protein product is CASILGQGRDREQFF.

In its sample, this clonotype was seen a few times. The genes are TRBV12-3 or TRBV12-4 and TRBJ2-5, with D maybe TRBD2 (5 bases). The V end lost 4 bases, the J end lost 14 bases, and 20 bases lay between the germline ends. The CDR3 length is 13 residues. Here the CDR3 reads CASSSMRVGQPYF. DNA for the CDR3: TGTGCCAGCAGTTCTATGCGGGTTGGGCAGCCTTACTTC.

This clonotype turned up a few times. At one boundary the junction diverges from the germline segment, which might be a read error. The rearrangement joins TRBV10-3 to TRBJ1-1, with 10 bases matching TRBD1. The CDR3 loop spans 13 amino acids. Per germline, CDR1 ENHRY and CDR2 SYGVKD. CDR3 residues: CAIRRQGASEVDF. In DNA, the CDR3 is TGTGCCATCAGACGACAGGGGGCCTCAGAAGTTGATTTT.

This clonotype was observed a handful of times. The rearrangement joins TRBV27 to TRBJ2-3; D call uncertain. The CDR3 extends over 14 amino acids. V lost 6 bases and J lost 1, with 11 bases in between. Germline assignment: CDR1 MNHEY and CDR2 SMNVEV (reference sequence). CDR3: CASRGQVGTDTQYF. Here the CDR3 DNA reads TGTGCCAGCAGAGGGCAGGTGGGCACAGATACGCAGTATTTT.

This clonotype has more than one count but fewer than ten. The chain has TRBV2 and TRBJ1-2, with 9 bases lining up with TRBD1. In germline, CDR1 is SNHLY, CDR2 FYNNEI. The CDR3 loop spans 14 amino acids. Germline trimming cut 7 bases from V and 3 bases from J; bases unmatched to any gene: 6. This CDR3 is CASTDRGWDYGYTF. The CDR3 bases are TGTGCCAGCACCGACAGGGGGTGGGACTATGGCTACACCTTC.